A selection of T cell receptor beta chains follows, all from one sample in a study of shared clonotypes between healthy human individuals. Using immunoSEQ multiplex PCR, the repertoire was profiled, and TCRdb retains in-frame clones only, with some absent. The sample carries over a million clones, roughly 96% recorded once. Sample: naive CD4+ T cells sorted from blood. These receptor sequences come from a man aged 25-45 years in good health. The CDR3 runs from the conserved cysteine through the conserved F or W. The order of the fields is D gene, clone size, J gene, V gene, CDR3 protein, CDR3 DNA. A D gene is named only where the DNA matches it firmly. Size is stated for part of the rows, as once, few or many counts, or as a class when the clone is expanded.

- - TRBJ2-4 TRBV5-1 CASSLTGPKNIQYF TGCGCCAGCAGCTTAACAGGGCCCAAAAACATTCAGTACTTC
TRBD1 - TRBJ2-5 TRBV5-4 CASSLVGQTETQYF TGTGCCAGCAGCTTGGTGGGACAGACAGAGACCCAGTACTTC
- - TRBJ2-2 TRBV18 CASSQWVRGSANTGELFF TGTGCCAGCTCACAATGGGTCAGGGGATCCGCGAACACCGGGGAGCTGTTTTTT
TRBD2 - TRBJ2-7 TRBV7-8 CASSRQRDHSYEQYF TGTGCCAGCAGCCGCCAGCGGGACCACTCCTACGAGCAGTACTTC
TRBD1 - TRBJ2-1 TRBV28 CASSSGQGGQFF TGTGCCAGCAGTTCGGGACAGGGGGGGCAGTTCTTC
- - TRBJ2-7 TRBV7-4 CASSLGETYEQYF TGTGCCAGCAGCTTGGGCGAAACCTACGAGCAGTACTTC
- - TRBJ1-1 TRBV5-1 CASSLTGTEAFF TGCGCCAGCAGCTTGACGGGCACTGAAGCTTTCTTT
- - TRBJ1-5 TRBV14 CASSQMGSNQPQHF TGTGCCAGCAGCCAGATGGGCTCAAATCAGCCCCAGCATTTT
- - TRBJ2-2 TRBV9 CASSVLGTGELFF TGTGCCAGCAGCGTACTGGGCACCGGGGAGCTGTTTTTT
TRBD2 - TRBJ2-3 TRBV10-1 CASSLSAGGTDTQYF TGCGCCAGCAGTCTCAGTGCGGGAGGGACGGATACGCAGTATTTT
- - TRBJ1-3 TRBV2 CASSERSSGNTIYF TGTGCCAGCAGTGAAAGATCTTCTGGAAACACCATATATTTT
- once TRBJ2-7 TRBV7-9 CASSRTLGQWLGEQYF TGTGCCAGCAGCAGAACTCTTGGACAATGGTTGGGGGAGCAGTACTTC
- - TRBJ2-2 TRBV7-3 CASSRPVGGSTGELFF TGTGCCAGCAGCCGACCGGTAGGGGGTTCAACCGGGGAGCTGTTTTTT
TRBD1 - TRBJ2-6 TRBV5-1 CASSRGQRSGANVLTF TGCGCCAGCAGCAGGGGACAGCGCTCTGGGGCCAACGTCCTGACTTTC
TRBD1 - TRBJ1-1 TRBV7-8 CASSTGGTGGTEAFF TGTGCCAGCAGCACTGGTGGGACAGGGGGCACTGAAGCTTTCTTT
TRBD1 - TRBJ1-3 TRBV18 CASSTTGTADGNTIYF TGTGCCAGCTCTACGACAGGGACAGCAGATGGAAACACCATATATTTT
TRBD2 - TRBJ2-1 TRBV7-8 CASSLVIAGTSGISEQFF TGTGCCAGCAGCTTAGTCATAGCCGGGACTAGCGGGATTAGTGAGCAGTTCTTC
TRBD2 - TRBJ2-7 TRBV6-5 CASSYRLADTNEQYF TGTGCCAGCAGTTATAGGCTAGCGGATACTAACGAGCAGTACTTC
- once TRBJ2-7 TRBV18 CASSPQTAYEQYF TGTGCCAGCTCACCTCAGACAGCCTACGAGCAGTACTTC
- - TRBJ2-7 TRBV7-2 CASSLVADRAYEQYF TGTGCCAGCAGCTTAGTTGCGGACAGAGCCTACGAGCAGTACTTC
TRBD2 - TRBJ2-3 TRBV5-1 CASSKGLAEGDTQYF TGCGCCAGCAGCAAGGGACTAGCGGAGGGAGATACGCAGTATTTT
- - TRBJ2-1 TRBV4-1 CASSQDLGPRFF TGCGCCAGCAGCCAAGATCTGGGGCCCCGGTTCTTC
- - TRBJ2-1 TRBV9 CASSVVGNRGRYNEQFF TGTGCCAGCAGCGTAGTAGGAAATAGGGGCAGGTACAATGAGCAGTTCTTC
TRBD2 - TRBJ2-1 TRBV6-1 CASSVPEGLAYNEQFF TGTGCCAGCAGTGTTCCCGAGGGACTAGCTTACAATGAGCAGTTCTTC
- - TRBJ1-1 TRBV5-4 CASSLAAAGGLNTEAFF TGTGCCAGCAGCTTGGCAGCAGCCGGGGGACTGAACACTGAAGCTTTCTTT
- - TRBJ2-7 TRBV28 CASRPPGPGEQYF TGTGCCAGCCGCCCCCCGGGGCCGGGGGAGCAGTACTTC
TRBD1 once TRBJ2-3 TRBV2 CASSEVRQGLTDTQYF TGTGCCAGCAGTGAGGTCCGACAGGGTCTCACAGATACGCAGTATTTT
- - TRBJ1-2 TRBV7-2 CASSLGDSRHGYTF TGTGCCAGCAGCTTAGGTGATTCGAGGCACGGCTACACCTTC